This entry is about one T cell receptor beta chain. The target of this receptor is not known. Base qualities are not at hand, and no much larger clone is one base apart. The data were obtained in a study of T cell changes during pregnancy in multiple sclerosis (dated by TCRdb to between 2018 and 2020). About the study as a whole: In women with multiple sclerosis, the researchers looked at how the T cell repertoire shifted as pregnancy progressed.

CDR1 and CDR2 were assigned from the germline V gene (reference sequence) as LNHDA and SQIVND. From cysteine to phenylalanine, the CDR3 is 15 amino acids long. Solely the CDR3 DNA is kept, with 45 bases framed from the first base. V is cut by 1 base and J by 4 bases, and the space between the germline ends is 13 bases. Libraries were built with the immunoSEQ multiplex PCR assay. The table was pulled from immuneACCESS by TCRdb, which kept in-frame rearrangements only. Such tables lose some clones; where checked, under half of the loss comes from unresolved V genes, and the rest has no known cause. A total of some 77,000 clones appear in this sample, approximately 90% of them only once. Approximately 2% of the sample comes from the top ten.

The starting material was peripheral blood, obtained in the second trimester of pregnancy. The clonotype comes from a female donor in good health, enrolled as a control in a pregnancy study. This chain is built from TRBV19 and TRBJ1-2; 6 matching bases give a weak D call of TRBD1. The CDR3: CASSIAWDTTYGYTF. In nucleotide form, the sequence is TGTGCCAGTAGTATAGCCTGGGACACCACCTATGGCTACACCTTC.